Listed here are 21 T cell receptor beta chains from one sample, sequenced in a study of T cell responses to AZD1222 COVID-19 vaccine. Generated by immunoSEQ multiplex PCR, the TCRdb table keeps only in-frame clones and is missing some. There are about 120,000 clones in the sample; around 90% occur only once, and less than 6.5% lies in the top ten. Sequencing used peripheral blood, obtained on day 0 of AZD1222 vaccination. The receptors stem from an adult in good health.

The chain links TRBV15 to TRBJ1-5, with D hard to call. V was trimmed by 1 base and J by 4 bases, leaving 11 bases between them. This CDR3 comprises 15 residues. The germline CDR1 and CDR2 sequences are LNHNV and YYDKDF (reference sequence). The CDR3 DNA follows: TGTGCCACCAGCAGAGGAAGGGTGGAGAATCAGCCCCAGCATTTT. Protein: CATSRGRVENQPQHF. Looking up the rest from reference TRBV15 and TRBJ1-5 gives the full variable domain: DAMVIQNPRYQVTQFGKPVTLSCSQTLNHNVMYWYQQKSSQAPKLLFHYYDKDFNNEADTPDNFQSRRPNTSFCFLDIRSPGLGDTAMYLCATSRGRVENQPQHFGDGTRLSIL.

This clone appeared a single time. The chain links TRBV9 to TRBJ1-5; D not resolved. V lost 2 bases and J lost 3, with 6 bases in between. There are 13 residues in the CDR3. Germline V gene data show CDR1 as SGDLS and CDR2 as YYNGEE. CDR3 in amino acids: CASSVDFNQPQHF. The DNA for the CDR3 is TGTGCCAGCAGCGTTGACTTCAATCAGCCCCAGCATTTT.

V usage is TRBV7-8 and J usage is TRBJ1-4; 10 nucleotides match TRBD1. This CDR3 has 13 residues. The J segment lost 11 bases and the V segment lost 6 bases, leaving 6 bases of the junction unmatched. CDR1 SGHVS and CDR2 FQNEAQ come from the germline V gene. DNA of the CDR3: TGTGCCAGCAGTCCCCCGGACAGGGGGAAACTGTTTTTT. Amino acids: CASSPPDRGKLFF.

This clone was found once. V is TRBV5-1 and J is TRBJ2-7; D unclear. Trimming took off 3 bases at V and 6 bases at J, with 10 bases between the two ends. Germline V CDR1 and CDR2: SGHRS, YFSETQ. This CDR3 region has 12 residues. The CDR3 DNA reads TGCGCCAGCAGCTCTAACTCGGCCGAGCAGTACTTC. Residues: CASSSNSAEQYF.

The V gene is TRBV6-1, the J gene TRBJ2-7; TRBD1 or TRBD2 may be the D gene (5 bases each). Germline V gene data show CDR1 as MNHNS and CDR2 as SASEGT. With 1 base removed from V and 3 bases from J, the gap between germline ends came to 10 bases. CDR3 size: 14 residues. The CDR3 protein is CASSEGGKGYEQYF. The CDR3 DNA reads TGTGCCAGCAGTGAAGGGGGGAAGGGCTACGAGCAGTACTTC.

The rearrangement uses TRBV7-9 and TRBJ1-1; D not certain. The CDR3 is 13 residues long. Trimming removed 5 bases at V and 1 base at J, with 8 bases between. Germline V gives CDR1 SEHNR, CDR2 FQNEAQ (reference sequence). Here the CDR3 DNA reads TGTGCCAGCAGCCGACGAGAGAACACTGAAGCTTTCTTT. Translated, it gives CASSRRENTEAFF.

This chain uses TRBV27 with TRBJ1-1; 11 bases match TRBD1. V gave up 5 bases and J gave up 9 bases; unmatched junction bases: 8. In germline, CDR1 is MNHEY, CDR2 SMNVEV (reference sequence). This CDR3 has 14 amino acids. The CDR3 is CASSLGQGARQAFF. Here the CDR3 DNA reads TGTGCCAGCAGTCTTGGACAGGGGGCTCGGCAAGCTTTCTTT.

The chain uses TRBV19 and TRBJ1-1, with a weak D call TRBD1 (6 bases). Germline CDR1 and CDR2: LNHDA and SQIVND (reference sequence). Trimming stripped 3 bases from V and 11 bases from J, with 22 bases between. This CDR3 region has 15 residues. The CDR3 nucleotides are TGTGCCAGTAGTATCTTAATAGGACAGAGAGGAAGGGCTTTCTTT. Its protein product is CASSILIGQRGRAFF.

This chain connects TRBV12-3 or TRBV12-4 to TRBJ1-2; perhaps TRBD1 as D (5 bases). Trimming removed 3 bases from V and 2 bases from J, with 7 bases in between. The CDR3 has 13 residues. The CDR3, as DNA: TGTGCCAGCAGTTTCGGGGCCAACTATGGCTACACCTTC. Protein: CASSFGANYGYTF.

The CDR3 reads CASSSGDGSSYNEQFF. In DNA, the CDR3 is TGTGCCAGCAGCTCTGGGGACGGGAGCTCCTACAATGAGCAGTTCTTC. This sequence joins TRBV3-1 (or the pseudogene TRBV3-2) and TRBJ2-1; D is perhaps TRBD2 (6 bases). The CDR3 has 16 residues. Germline V lookup: CDR1 LGHDT, CDR2 YNNKEL (reference sequence). The ends were cut back, 5 bases at V and 0 bases at J, with 14 bases in the middle.

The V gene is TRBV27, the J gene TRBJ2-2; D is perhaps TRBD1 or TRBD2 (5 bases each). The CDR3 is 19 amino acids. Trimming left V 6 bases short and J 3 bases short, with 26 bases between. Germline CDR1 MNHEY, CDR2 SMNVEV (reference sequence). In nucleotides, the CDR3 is TGTGCCAGCAGACTTAAAGGGGTTGGAAGGAGGCGGGACACCGGGGAGCTGTTTTTT. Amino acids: CASRLKGVGRRRDTGELFF.

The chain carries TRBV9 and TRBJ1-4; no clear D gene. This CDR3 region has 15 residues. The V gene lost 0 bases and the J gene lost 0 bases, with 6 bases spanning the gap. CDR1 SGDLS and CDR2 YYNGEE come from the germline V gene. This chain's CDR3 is CASSVEGTTNEKLFF. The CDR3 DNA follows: TGTGCCAGCAGCGTAGAAGGGACAACTAATGAAAAACTGTTTTTT.

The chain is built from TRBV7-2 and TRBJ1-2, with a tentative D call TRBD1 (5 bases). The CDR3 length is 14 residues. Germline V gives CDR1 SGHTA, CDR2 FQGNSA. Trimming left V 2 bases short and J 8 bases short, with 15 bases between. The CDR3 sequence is CASSLRRGGGGYTF. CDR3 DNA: TGTGCCAGCAGCTTAAGACGGGGCGGAGGCGGCTACACCTTC. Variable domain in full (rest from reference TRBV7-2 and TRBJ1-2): GAGVSQSPSNKVTEKGKDVELRCDPISGHTALYWYRQSLGQGLEFLIYFQGNSAPDKSGLPSDRFSAERTGGSVSTLTIQRTQQEDSAVYLCASSLRRGGGGYTFGSGTRLTVV.

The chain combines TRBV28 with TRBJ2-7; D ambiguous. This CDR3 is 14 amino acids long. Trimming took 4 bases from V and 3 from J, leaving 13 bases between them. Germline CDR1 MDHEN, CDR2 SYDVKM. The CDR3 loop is CASSWSRTNYEQYF. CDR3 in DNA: TGTGCCAGCAGTTGGAGTCGGACCAACTACGAGCAGTACTTC.

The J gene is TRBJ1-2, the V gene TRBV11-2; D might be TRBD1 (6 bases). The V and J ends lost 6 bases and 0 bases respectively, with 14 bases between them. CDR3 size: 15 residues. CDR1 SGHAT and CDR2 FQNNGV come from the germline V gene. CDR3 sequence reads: CASRVGQSTNYGYTF. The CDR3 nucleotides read TGTGCCAGCAGGGTAGGACAGAGCACTAACTATGGCTACACCTTC.

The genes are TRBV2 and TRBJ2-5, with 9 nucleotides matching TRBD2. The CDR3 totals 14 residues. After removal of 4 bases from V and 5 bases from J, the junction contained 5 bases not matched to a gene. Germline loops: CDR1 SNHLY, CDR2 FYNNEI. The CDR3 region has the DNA TGTGCCAGCAGTGTTGGGACTAGCAGCGAGACCCAGTACTTC. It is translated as CASSVGTSSETQYF.

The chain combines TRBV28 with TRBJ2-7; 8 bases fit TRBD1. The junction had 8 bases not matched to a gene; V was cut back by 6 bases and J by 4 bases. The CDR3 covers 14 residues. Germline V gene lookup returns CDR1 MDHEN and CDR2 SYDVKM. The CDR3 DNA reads TGTGCCAGCAGACAGGCAGGGGGCACTTACGAGCAGTACTTC. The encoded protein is CASRQAGGTYEQYF.

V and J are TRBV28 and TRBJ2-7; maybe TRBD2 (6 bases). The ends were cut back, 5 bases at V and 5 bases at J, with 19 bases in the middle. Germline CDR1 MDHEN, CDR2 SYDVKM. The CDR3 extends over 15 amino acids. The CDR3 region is CASSRREFGLDEQYF. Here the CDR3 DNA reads TGTGCCAGCAGTCGCCGGGAGTTCGGTCTTGACGAGCAGTACTTC.

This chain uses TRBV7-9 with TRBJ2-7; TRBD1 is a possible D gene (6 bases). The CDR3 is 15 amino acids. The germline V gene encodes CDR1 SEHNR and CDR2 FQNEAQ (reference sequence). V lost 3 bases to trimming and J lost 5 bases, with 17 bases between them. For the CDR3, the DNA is TGTGCCAGCAGCTTTCAGGGGACGGTATTAGACGAGCAGTACTTC. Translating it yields CASSFQGTVLDEQYF.

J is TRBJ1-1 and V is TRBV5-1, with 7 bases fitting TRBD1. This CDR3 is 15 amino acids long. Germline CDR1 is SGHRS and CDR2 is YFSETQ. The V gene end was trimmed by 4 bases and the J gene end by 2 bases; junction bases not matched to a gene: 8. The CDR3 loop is CASSRPSGGNTEAFF. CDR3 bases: TGCGCCAGCAGCCGACCATCAGGGGGAAACACTGAAGCTTTCTTT.

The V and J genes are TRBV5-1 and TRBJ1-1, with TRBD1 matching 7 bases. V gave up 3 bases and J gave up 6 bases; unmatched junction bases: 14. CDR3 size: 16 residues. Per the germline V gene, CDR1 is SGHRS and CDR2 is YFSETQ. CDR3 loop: CASSSPPRQGGAEAFF. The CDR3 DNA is TGCGCCAGCAGCTCCCCCCCCCGGCAGGGGGGAGCTGAAGCTTTCTTT.